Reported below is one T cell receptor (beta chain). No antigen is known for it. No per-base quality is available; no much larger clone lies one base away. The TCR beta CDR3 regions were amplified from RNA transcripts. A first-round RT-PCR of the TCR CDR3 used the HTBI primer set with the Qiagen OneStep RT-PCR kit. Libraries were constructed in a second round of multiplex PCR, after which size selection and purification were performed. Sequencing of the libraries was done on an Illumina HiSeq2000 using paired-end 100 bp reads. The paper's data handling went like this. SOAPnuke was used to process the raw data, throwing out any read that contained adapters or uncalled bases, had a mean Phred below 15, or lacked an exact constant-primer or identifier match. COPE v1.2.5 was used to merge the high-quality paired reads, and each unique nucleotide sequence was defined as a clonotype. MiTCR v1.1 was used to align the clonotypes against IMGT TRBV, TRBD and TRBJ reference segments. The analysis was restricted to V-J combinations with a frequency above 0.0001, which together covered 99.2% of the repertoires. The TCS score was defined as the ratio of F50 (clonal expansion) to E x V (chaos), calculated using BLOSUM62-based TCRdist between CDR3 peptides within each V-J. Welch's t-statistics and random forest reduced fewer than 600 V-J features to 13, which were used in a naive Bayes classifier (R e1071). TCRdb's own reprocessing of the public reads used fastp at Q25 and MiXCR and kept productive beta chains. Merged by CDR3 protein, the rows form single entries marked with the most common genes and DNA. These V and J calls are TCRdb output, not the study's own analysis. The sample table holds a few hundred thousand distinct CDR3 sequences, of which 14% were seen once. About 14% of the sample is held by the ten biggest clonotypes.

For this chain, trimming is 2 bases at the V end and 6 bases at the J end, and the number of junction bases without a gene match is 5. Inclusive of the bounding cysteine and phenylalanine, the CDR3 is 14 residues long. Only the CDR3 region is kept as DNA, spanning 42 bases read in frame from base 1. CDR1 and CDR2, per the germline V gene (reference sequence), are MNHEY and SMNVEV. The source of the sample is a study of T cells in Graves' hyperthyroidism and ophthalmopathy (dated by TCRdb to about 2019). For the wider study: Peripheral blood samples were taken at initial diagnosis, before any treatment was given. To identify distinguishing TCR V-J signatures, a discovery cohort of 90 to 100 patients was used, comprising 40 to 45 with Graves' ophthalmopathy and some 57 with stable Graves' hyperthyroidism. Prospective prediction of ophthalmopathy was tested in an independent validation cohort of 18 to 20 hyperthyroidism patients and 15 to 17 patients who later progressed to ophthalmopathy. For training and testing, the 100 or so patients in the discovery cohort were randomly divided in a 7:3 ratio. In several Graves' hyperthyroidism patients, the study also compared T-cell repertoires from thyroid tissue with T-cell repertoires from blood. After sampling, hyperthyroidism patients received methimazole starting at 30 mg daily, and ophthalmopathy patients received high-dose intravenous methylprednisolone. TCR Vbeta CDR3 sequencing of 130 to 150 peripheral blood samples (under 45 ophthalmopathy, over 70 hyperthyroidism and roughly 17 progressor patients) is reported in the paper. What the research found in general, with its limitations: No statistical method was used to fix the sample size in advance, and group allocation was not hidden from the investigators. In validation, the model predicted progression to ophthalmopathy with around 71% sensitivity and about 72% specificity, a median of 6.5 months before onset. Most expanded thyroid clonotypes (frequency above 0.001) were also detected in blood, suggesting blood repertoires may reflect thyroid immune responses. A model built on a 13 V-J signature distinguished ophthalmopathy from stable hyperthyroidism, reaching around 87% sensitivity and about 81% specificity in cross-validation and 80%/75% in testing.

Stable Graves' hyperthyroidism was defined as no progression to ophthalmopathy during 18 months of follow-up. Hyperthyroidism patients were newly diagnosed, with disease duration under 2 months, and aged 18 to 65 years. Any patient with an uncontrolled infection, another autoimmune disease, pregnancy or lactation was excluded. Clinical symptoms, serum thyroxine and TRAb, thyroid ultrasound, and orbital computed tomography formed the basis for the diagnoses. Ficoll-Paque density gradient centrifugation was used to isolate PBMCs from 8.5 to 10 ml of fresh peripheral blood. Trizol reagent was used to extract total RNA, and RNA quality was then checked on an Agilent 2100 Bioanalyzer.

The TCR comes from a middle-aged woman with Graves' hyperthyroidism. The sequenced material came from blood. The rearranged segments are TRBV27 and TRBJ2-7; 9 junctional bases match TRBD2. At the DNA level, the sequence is TGTGCCAGCAGTTTAAGGCGGGAGGGATCCGAGCAGTACTTC. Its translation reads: CASSLRREGSEQYF.